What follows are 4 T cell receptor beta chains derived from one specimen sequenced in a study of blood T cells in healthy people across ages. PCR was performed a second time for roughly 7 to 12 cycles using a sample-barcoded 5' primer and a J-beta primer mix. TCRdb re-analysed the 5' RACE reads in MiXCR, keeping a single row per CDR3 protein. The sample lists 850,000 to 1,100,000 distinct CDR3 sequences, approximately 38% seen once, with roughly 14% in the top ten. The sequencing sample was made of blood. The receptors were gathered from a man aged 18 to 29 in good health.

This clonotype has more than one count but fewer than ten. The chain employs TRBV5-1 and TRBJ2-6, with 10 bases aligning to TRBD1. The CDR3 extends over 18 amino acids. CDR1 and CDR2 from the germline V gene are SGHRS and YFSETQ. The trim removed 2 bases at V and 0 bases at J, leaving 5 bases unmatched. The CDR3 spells CASSLPGQGFSGANVLTF. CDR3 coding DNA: TGCGCCAGCAGCTTACCGGGACAGGGGTTCTCTGGGGCCAACGTCCTGACTTTC.

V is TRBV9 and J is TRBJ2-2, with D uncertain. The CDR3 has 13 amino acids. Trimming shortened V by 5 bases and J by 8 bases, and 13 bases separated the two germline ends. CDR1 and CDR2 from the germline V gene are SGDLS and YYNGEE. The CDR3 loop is CASRGSLRGELFF. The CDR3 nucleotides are TGTGCCAGCAGGGGATCGTTAAGAGGGGAGCTGTTTTTT.

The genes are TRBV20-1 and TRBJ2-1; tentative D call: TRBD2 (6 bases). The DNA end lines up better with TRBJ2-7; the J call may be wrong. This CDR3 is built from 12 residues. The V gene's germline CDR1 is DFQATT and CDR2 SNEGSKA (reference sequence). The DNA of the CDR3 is TGCAGTGCTCGGGACTTATACAATGAGCAGTACTTC. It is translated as CSARDLYNEQYF.

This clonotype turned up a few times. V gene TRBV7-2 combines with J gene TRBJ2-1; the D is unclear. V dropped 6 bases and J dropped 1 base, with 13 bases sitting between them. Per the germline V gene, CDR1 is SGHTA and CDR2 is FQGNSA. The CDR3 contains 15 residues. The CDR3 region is CASSRSRASYNEQFF. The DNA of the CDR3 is TGTGCCAGCAGTCGATCTAGAGCTTCCTACAATGAGCAGTTCTTC.